A selection of T cell receptor beta chains follows, all from one sample in a study of OX40 agonist ivuxolimab in advanced cancers. The protocol was immunoSEQ multiplex PCR, while the TCRdb copy is restricted to in-frame clones and leaves out a portion. Seen here are under 13,000 clones, more than 70% observed once, and the top ten hold roughly 15%. Material: CD4+ or CD8+ T cells sorted from blood, obtained in a trial of the OX40 agonist ivuxolimab. The source is an adult with an advanced solid tumor such as melanoma, head and neck, liver or kidney cancer. Each CDR3 is given with its conserved first and last residue. The D gene is left open where the match is weak. Some rows mark clone size as missing; the rest say once, few, many or name a class of expanded clone.

V	J	size	D	CDR3	DNA
TRBV6-5	TRBJ1-5	-	-	CASRKGPSNQPQHF	TGTGCCAGCAGGAAAGGACCCAGCAATCAGCCCCAGCATTTT
TRBV27	TRBJ2-7	-	-	CASSLSGDGYEQYF	TGTGCCAGCAGTTTATCGGGGGACGGCTACGAGCAGTACTTC
TRBV4-1	TRBJ1-2	-	-	CASSQDWGPSGYTF	TGCGCCAGCAGCCAAGATTGGGGGCCTTCGGGCTACACCTTC
TRBV9	TRBJ2-7	-	-	CASSVGVLESYEQYF	TGTGCCAGCAGCGTAGGAGTGTTGGAGTCCTACGAGCAGTACTTC
TRBV4-2	TRBJ2-3	once	-	CASRLQITSTDTQYF	TGTGCCAGCAGATTACAAATAACTAGCACAGATACGCAGTATTTT
TRBV11-3	TRBJ2-7	-	-	CASSPDGDYEQYF	TGTGCCAGCAGCCCGGACGGGGACTACGAGCAGTACTTC
TRBV7-9	TRBJ1-2	large	-	CASSLVPSNYGYTF	TGTGCCAGCAGCTTAGTTCCTTCTAACTATGGCTACACCTTC
TRBV9	TRBJ1-1	-	-	CASSVDGQNTEAFF	TGTGCCAGCAGCGTAGATGGGCAGAACACTGAAGCTTTCTTT
TRBV5-6	TRBJ1-2	few	-	CASSTDAQGYGYTF	TGTGCCAGCAGCACAGACGCGCAGGGTTATGGCTACACCTTC
TRBV6-1	TRBJ1-5	-	TRBD1	CAGHTGGESQPQHF	TGTGCCGGCCACACAGGGGGCGAGAGTCAGCCCCAGCATTTT
TRBV27	TRBJ1-5	-	-	CASSFVQPGQPQHF	TGTGCCAGCAGTTTTGTACAGCCCGGCCAGCCCCAGCATTTT
TRBV28	TRBJ1-1	-	TRBD1	CASTLDRDMNTEAFF	TGTGCCAGCACCCTGGACAGGGACATGAACACTGAAGCTTTCTTT
TRBV6-4	TRBJ1-5	-	-	CASSDGENQPQHF	TGTGCCAGCAGCGACGGAGAAAATCAGCCCCAGCATTTT
TRBV11-2	TRBJ2-1	-	-	CASSPQVSEQFF	TGTGCCAGCAGCCCGCAGGTGAGTGAGCAGTTCTTC
TRBV6-1	TRBJ2-2	-	-	CASSETETGELFF	TGTGCCAGCAGTGAAACGGAGACCGGGGAGCTGTTTTTT
TRBV11-2	TRBJ1-4	-	-	CASTGGEGFEKLFF	TGTGCCAGCACCGGCGGGGAGGGTTTTGAAAAACTGTTTTTT
TRBV7-9	TRBJ1-2	-	-	CASSFGGPFLGYTF	TGTGCCAGCAGCTTTGGGGGCCCCTTTCTTGGCTACACCTTC
TRBV7-8	TRBJ1-1	-	-	CASTRGEENTEAFF	TGTGCCAGCACCCGGGGGGAAGAGAACACTGAAGCTTTCTTT
TRBV27	TRBJ2-3	-	-	CASRLIPWGSDTQYF	TGTGCCAGCAGACTCATCCCGTGGGGGTCAGATACGCAGTATTTT
TRBV29-1	TRBJ2-3	-	-	CSVDAMAGHPPDTQYF	TGCAGCGTTGATGCCATGGCGGGCCACCCTCCGGATACGCAGTATTTT
TRBV2	TRBJ2-1	-	-	CASIPPGSYNEQFF	TGTGCCAGCATCCCCCCAGGCTCCTACAATGAGCAGTTCTTC
TRBV9	TRBJ2-3	-	TRBD1	CASSGRQGSSTDTQYF	TGTGCCAGCAGCGGAAGACAGGGGTCAAGCACAGATACGCAGTATTTT
TRBV27	TRBJ2-7	-	TRBD1	CASSLRTGTGIQEQYF	TGTGCCAGCAGTCTACGAACCGGGACAGGGATCCAGGAGCAGTACTTC
TRBV4-2	TRBJ2-7	-	TRBD2	CASSLGLAGGSYEQYF	TGTGCCAGCAGCCTTGGACTAGCGGGCGGATCCTACGAGCAGTACTTC
TRBV7-8	TRBJ2-7	-	TRBD2	CASSPGVAGAGEQYF	TGTGCCAGCAGCCCTGGGGTAGCGGGAGCAGGGGAGCAGTACTTC
TRBV27	TRBJ1-2	medium-sized	-	CASSSQSYGYTF	TGTGCCAGCAGTTCTCAGAGTTATGGCTACACCTTC
TRBV6-1	TRBJ1-4	-	-	CASSEGLNEKLFF	TGTGCCAGCAGTGAAGGCCTTAATGAAAAACTGTTTTTT
TRBV11-2	TRBJ2-7	-	-	CASSPGPNQGQYF	TGTGCCAGCAGCCCGGGGCCTAACCAGGGTCAGTACTTC
TRBV5-1	TRBJ2-7	-	-	CASSLASGQVEQYF	TGCGCCAGCAGCTTGGCCTCAGGGCAGGTTGAGCAGTACTTC
TRBV9	TRBJ2-3	once	-	CASSVEASTDTQYF	TGTGCCAGCAGCGTAGAGGCTTCTACAGATACGCAGTATTTT
TRBV4-1	TRBJ2-1	-	TRBD2	CASSQLAGYNEQFF	TGCGCCAGCAGCCAACTAGCGGGCTACAATGAGCAGTTCTTC
TRBV19	TRBJ2-3	-	TRBD2	CASSMGTSVFTDTQYF	TGTGCCAGTAGTATGGGGACTAGCGTATTCACAGATACGCAGTATTTT
TRBV7-2	TRBJ2-7	-	TRBD1	CASSSGQNYEQYF	TGTGCCAGCAGCTCGGGACAGAACTACGAGCAGTACTTC
TRBV19	TRBJ1-1	few	-	CASIGYSSTEAFF	TGTGCCAGTATAGGTTACTCCAGCACTGAAGCTTTCTTT
TRBV27	TRBJ1-2	-	-	CASSLVGPRLYGYTF	TGTGCCAGCAGTTTAGTGGGACCGAGACTTTATGGCTACACCTTC
TRBV5-6	TRBJ1-1	-	-	CASSFGDWDTEAFF	TGTGCCAGCAGCTTTGGGGATTGGGACACTGAAGCTTTCTTT
TRBV5-1	TRBJ2-3	-	-	CASSVSGFSTDTQYF	TGCGCCAGCAGCGTGAGCGGGTTTAGCACAGATACGCAGTATTTT
TRBV1	TRBJ2-5	-	-	CTSSQDSSNEFRETQYF	TGCACCAGCAGCCAAGACAGTAGCAATGAATTCCGAGAGACCCAGTACTTC
TRBV19	TRBJ2-1	-	-	CASSSGLGGAYNEQFF	TGTGCCAGTAGTAGCGGCCTGGGGGGGGCTTACAATGAGCAGTTCTTC
TRBV7-3	TRBJ1-1	-	-	CASSLTDNTEAFF	TGTGCCAGCAGCTTAACGGATAACACTGAAGCTTTCTTT
TRBV19	TRBJ2-5	-	-	CASRDRPGTQYF	TGTGCCAGTAGGGACCGGCCAGGGACCCAGTACTTC
TRBV6-5	TRBJ2-1	-	-	CASSPRAAYNEQFF	TGTGCCAGCAGTCCTAGGGCCGCCTACAATGAGCAGTTCTTC
TRBV14	TRBJ2-5	once	TRBD2	CASSQWGRVQYF	TGTGCCAGCAGCCAATGGGGGAGGGTTCAGTACTTC
TRBV7-2	TRBJ2-1	-	-	CASSFRLDEQFF	TGTGCCAGCAGCTTCAGACTGGATGAGCAGTTCTTC
TRBV5-1	TRBJ2-7	-	-	CASSFGLNYEQYF	TGCGCCAGCAGCTTCGGACTAAACTACGAGCAGTACTTC
TRBV25-1	TRBJ2-1	-	-	CASSEGHEQFF	TGTGCCAGCAGTGAAGGGCATGAGCAGTTCTTC
TRBV2	TRBJ2-7	-	-	CASEGRTSYEQYF	TGTGCCAGCGAGGGACGGACGAGCTACGAGCAGTACTTC
TRBV5-5	TRBJ2-5	-	TRBD2	CASSLELAGGRETQYF	TGTGCCAGCAGCTTGGAGCTAGCGGGGGGGCGTGAGACCCAGTACTTC
TRBV9	TRBJ2-2	-	-	CASSVGSRSNTGELFF	TGTGCCAGCAGCGTAGGTTCGCGGTCGAACACCGGGGAGCTGTTTTTT
TRBV13	TRBJ2-5	-	TRBD1	CASSSSILGQGETQYF	TGTGCCAGCAGCTCCTCCATTTTGGGACAGGGGGAGACCCAGTACTTC
TRBV21-1	TRBJ2-1	-	-	CASSKSYNEQFF	TGTGCCAGCAGCAAATCCTACAATGAGCAGTTCTTC
TRBV7-9	TRBJ2-1	-	-	CASSLVRSYNEQFF	TGTGCCAGCAGCTTAGTACGTTCGTACAATGAGCAGTTCTTC